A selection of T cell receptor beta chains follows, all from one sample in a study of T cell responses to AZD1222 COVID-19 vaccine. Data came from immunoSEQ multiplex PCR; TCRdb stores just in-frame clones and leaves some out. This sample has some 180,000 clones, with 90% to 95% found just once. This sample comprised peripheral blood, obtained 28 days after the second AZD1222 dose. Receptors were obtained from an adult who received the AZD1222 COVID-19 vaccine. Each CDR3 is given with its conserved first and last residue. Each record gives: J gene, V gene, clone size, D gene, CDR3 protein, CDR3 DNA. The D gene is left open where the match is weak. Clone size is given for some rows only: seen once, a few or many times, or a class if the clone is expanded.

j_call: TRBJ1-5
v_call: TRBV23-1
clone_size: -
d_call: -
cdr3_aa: CASSHHRRGSQPQHF
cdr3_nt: TGCGCCAGCAGTCACCACAGAAGAGGGAGCCAGCCCCAGCATTTT

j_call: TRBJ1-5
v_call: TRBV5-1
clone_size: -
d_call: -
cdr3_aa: CASSLEGNSNQPQHF
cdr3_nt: TGCGCCAGCAGCTTGGAAGGTAATAGCAATCAGCCCCAGCATTTT

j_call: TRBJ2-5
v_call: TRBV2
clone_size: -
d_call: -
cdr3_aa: CASVGYQETQYF
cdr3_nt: TGTGCCAGCGTGGGCTACCAAGAGACCCAGTACTTC

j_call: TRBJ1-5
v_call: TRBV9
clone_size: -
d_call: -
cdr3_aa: CASSPMDTNQPQHF
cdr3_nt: TGTGCCAGCAGCCCCATGGACACTAATCAGCCCCAGCATTTT

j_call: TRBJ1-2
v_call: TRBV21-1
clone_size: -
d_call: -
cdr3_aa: CASSRNGKGTYFLSRRSNYGYTF
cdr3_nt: TGTGCCAGCAGCCGCAATGGGAAAGGGACCTATTTCCTTTCAAGGCGGTCTAACTATGGCTACACCTTC

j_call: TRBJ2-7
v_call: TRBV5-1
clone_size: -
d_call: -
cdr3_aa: CASSPYPGRGDEQYF
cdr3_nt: TGCGCCAGCAGCCCTTACCCGGGACGGGGCGACGAGCAGTACTTC

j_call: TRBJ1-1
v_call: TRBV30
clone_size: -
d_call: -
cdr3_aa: CAWSVEVRRDTEAFF
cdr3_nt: TGTGCCTGGAGTGTAGAAGTACGAAGGGACACTGAAGCTTTCTTT

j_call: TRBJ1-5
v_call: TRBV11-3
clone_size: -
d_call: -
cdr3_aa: CASSRSGPNQPQHF
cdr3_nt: TGTGCCAGCAGCCGGTCAGGACCGAATCAGCCCCAGCATTTT

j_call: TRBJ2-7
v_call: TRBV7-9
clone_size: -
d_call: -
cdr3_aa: CASSLEGGNRYEQYF
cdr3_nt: TGTGCCAGCAGCTTAGAAGGGGGGAATAGGTACGAGCAGTACTTC

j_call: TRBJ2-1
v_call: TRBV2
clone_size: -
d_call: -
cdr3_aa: CASINPSSYNEQFF
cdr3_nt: TGTGCCAGCATTAATCCAAGCTCCTACAATGAGCAGTTCTTC

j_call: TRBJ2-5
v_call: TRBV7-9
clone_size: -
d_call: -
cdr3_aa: CASSLGAVQETQYF
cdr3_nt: TGTGCCAGCAGCTTAGGGGCAGTCCAAGAGACCCAGTACTTC

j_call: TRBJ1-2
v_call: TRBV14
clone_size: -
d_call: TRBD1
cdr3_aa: CASSRDREGYGYTF
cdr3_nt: TGTGCCAGCAGCCGGGACAGGGAAGGCTATGGCTACACCTTC

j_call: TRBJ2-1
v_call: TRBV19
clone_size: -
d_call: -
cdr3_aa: CASSIGHNEQFF
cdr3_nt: TGTGCCAGTAGTATAGGGCACAATGAGCAGTTCTTC

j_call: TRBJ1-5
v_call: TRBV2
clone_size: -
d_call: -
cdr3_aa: CASSDRSPNQPQHF
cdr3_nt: TGTGCCAGCAGTGATCGCAGTCCAAATCAGCCCCAGCATTTT

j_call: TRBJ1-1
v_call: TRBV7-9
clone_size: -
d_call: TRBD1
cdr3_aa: CASSPPGLTGPTEAFF
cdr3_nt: TGTGCCAGCAGCCCTCCCGGGCTGACAGGGCCCACTGAAGCTTTCTTT

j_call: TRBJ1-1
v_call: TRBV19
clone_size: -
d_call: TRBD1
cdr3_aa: CASSLQGARAEAFF
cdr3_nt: TGTGCCAGTAGTTTACAGGGGGCTAGGGCTGAAGCTTTCTTT

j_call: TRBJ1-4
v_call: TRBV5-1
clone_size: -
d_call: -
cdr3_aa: CASSLGQTNEKLFF
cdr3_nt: TGCGCCAGCAGCTTGGGACAGACAAATGAAAAACTGTTTTTT

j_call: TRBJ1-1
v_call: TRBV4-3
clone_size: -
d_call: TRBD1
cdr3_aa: CASSRENRGTEAFF
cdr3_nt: TGCGCCAGCAGCCGAGAAAACAGGGGCACTGAAGCTTTCTTT

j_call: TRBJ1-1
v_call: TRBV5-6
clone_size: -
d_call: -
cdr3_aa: CASGGSFSATMNTEAFF
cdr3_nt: TGTGCCAGCGGAGGATCCTTCTCTGCTACCATGAACACTGAAGCTTTCTTT

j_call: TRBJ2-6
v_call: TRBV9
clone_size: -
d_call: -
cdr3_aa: CASSGLARTSGANVLTF
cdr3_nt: TGTGCCAGCAGCGGCCTTGCGAGGACCTCTGGGGCCAACGTCCTGACTTTC

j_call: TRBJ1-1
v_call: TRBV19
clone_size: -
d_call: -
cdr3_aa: CASTPFVGNTEAFF
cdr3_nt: TGTGCCAGTACCCCGTTTGTTGGGAACACTGAAGCTTTCTTT

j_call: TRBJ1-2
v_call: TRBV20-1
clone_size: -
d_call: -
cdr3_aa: CSARDNYGYTF
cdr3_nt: TGCAGTGCTAGAGATAACTATGGCTACACCTTC

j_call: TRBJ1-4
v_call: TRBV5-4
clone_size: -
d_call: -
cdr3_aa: CASSWTPSEKLFF
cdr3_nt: TGTGCCAGCAGCTGGACACCGTCTGAAAAACTGTTTTTT

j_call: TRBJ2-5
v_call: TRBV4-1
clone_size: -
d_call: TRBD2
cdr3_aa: CASSQETSGSFETQYF
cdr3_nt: TGCGCCAGCAGCCAAGAAACTAGCGGGAGTTTCGAGACCCAGTACTTC

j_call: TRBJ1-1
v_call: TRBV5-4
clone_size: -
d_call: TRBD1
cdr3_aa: CASSLASGGYTEAFF
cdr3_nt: TGTGCCAGCAGCTTGGCCTCAGGGGGTTACACTGAAGCTTTCTTT

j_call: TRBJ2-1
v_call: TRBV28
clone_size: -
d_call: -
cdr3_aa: CASSLRRSYNEQFF
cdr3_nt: TGTGCCAGCAGTTTACGCCGCAGTTACAATGAGCAGTTCTTC

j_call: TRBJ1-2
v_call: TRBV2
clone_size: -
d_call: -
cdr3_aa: CASSEVSVSYGYTF
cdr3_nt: TGTGCCAGCAGTGAAGTTTCGGTTAGCTATGGCTACACCTTC

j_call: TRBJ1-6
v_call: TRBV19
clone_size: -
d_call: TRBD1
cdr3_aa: CASSIPGTGDNSPLHF
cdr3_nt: TGTGCCAGTAGTATCCCCGGGACAGGGGATAATTCACCCCTCCACTTT

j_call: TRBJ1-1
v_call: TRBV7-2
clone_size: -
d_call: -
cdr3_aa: CASRSSGANTEAFF
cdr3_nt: TGTGCCAGCAGAAGCTCTGGGGCAAACACTGAAGCTTTCTTT

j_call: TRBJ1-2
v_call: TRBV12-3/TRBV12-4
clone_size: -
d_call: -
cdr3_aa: CASSFLGNYGYTF
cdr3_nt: TGTGCCAGCAGCTTTTTGGGGAACTATGGCTACACCTTC

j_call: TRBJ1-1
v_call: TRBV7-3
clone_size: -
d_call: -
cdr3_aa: CASSLGGYSPNTEAFF
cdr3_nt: TGTGCCAGCAGCTTAGGAGGGTACAGCCCGAACACTGAAGCTTTCTTT

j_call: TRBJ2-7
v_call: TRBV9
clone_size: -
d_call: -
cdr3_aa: CASSVATGPYEQYF
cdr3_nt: TGTGCCAGCAGCGTAGCTACAGGCCCCTACGAGCAGTACTTC

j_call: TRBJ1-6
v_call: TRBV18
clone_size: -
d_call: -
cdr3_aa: CASSTGGDRSASPLHF
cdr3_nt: TGTGCCAGCTCAACGGGAGGAGACAGAAGTGCTTCACCCCTCCACTTT

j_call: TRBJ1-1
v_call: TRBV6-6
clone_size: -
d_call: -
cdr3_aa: CASSYVDKPNTEAFF
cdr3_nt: TGTGCCAGCAGTTACGTCGACAAACCGAACACTGAAGCTTTCTTT

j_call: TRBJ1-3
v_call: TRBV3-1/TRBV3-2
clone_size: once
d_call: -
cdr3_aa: CASSPGSGNTIYF
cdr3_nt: TGTGCCAGCAGCCCTGGGTCTGGAAACACCATATATTTT

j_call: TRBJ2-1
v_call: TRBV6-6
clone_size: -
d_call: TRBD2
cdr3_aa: CASSSAIGRAGEQFF
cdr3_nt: TGTGCCAGCAGTTCCGCAATTGGGAGGGCGGGTGAGCAGTTCTTC

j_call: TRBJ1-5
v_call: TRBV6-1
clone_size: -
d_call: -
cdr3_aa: CASSEGPNQPQHF
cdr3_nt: TGTGCCAGCAGTGAAGGTCCAAATCAGCCCCAGCATTTT

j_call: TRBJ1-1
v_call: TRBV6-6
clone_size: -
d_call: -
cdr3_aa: CASSYPTGTGNTEAFF
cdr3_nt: TGTGCCAGCAGTTACCCAACCGGGACTGGAAACACTGAAGCTTTCTTT

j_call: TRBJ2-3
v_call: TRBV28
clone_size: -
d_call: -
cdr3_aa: CASSFGPSGTDTQYF
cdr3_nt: TGTGCCAGCAGTTTCGGACCCTCAGGGACAGATACGCAGTATTTT

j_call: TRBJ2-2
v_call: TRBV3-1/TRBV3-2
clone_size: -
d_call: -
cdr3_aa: CASSQEGVFNTGELFF
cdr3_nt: TGTGCCAGCAGCCAAGAGGGCGTATTCAACACCGGGGAGCTGTTTTTT

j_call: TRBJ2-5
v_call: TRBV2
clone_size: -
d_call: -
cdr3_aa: CASFPGPVEETQYF
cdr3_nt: TGTGCCTCCTTTCCGGGACCTGTCGAAGAGACCCAGTACTTC

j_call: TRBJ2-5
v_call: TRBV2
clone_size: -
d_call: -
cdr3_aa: CASSTGVWETQYF
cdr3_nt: TGTGCCAGCAGTACGGGAGTCTGGGAGACCCAGTACTTC

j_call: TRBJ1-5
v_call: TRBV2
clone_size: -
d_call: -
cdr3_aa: CASSEGPPQPQHF
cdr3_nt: TGTGCCAGCAGTGAAGGGCCTCCTCAGCCCCAGCATTTT

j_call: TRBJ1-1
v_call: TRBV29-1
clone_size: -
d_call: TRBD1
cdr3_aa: CSVEGQSGTEAFF
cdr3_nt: TGCAGCGTTGAGGGACAGTCTGGCACTGAAGCTTTCTTT

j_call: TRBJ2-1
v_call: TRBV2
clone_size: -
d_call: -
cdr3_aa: CASSTHGTEQFF
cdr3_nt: TGTGCCAGCAGTACACACGGGACAGAGCAGTTCTTC

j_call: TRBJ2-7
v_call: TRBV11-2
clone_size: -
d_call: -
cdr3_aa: CASSPEQGSYEQYF
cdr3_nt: TGTGCCAGCAGCCCCGAACAGGGCAGCTACGAGCAGTACTTC

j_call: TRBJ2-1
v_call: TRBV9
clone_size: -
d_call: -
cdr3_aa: CASSVRWVATADNEQFF
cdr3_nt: TGTGCCAGCAGCGTCAGATGGGTAGCAACGGCCGACAATGAGCAGTTCTTC

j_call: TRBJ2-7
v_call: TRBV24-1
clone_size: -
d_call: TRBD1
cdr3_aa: CATSDTGQAAYEQYF
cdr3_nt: TGTGCCACCAGTGACACGGGACAGGCAGCCTACGAGCAGTACTTC

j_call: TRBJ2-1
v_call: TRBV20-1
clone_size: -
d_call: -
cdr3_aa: CSASFGTSYNEQFF
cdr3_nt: TGCAGTGCTAGTTTTGGGACTTCATACAATGAGCAGTTCTTC

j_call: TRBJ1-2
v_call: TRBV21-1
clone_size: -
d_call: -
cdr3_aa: CASSRTGGDRAYGYTF
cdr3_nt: TGTGCCAGCAGCCGGACAGGGGGCGACAGGGCCTATGGCTACACCTTC

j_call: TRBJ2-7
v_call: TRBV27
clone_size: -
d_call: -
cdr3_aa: CASSFPRGEQYF
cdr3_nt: TGTGCCAGCAGTTTCCCCAGGGGCGAGCAGTACTTC

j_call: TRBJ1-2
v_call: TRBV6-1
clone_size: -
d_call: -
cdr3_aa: CASSEYLSGSSFYGYTF
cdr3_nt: TGTGCCAGCAGTGAATATCTGTCCGGATCGTCATTCTATGGCTACACCTTC

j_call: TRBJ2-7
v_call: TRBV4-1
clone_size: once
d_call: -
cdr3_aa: CASSQVPLTPYEQYF
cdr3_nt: TGCGCCAGCAGCCAAGTCCCACTAACTCCCTACGAGCAGTACTTC

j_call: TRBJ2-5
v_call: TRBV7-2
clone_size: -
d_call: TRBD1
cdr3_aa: CASSVLRGRETQYF
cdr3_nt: TGTGCCAGCAGCGTCCTCAGGGGGCGGGAGACCCAGTACTTC

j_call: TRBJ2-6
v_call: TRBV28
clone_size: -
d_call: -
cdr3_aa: CASSLQGSGANVLTF
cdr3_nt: TGTGCCAGCAGTCTTCAGGGGTCTGGGGCCAACGTCCTGACTTTC